A single sample gave rise to the 23 T cell receptor beta chains below, sequenced in a study of vaccination and CD4 T cells after COVID-19 (dated by TCRdb to between 2021 and 2023). The receptor library was made with PCR. Sequencing was carried out with an Illumina iSeq 100. DNA from cultured CD4+ T cells underwent TCR sequencing with the Oncomine TCR Beta short-read assay at the Johns Hopkins FTIC core. TCRdb redid the processing of the public reads, applying fastp at Q25 and MiXCR, and retained in-frame beta chains. Rows with one shared CDR3 protein collapse into an entry with the most common genes and DNA. The sample includes about 27,000 distinct CDR3 sequences, with about 60% observed a single time. The leading ten clones occupy approximately 16% of the sample. Explained via the paper, the treatment or condition label denotes: roughly 10-day PBMC culture with coronavirus spike peptide pools or control peptides (ViraFEST assay).

The antigens for these receptors are not known. The sample here was CD4+ T cells from blood, cultured in vitro, taken after SARS-CoV-2 vaccination. Receptor source: a human donor who received a COVID-19 vaccine.

V gene TRBV6-1 combines with J gene TRBJ2-7, with D hard to call. Looked up from germline, CDR1 is MNHNS and CDR2 is SASEGT. Trimming left V 4 bases short and J 3 bases short, with 4 bases between. This CDR3 is built from 11 residues. The CDR3 here is CASSGLYEQYF. The CDR3 nucleotides are TGTGCCAGCAGTGGCCTCTACGAGCAGTACTTC.

The chain carries TRBV24-1 and TRBJ1-5; D possibly corresponds to TRBD1 (5 bases). The CDR3 covers 18 residues. V was cut by 0 bases and J by 9 bases, with 23 bases left in between. The V gene's germline CDR1 is KGHDR and CDR2 SFDVKD. The CDR3 bases are TGTGCCACCAGTGATTTGCTGTACGAGGGACCTCGCCCGGGGCCCCAGCATTTT. It is translated as CATSDLLYEGPRPGPQHF.

The chain combines TRBV20-1 with TRBJ2-3, with D possibly being TRBD1 (6 bases). CDR3 length: 15 amino acids. CDR1 is DFQATT and CDR2 is SNEGSKA in the germline V gene (reference sequence). V was clipped by 0 bases and J by 5 bases, with 15 bases between them. For the CDR3, the DNA is TGCAGTGCTAGAGATCCACTAGAAGGGGGAGATACGCAGTATTTT. Its translation is CSARDPLEGGDTQYF.

The J gene is TRBJ2-3, the V gene TRBV7-2; 11 positions match TRBD2. J gave up 3 bases and V 4 bases, and 6 bases lay outside the gene matches. This CDR3 has 16 residues. Germline-derived CDR1 and CDR2 are SGHTA and FQGNSA. CDR3 loop: CASSSYSGGATDTQYF. The CDR3 nucleotides are TGTGCCAGCAGCTCCTATAGCGGGGGGGCAACAGATACGCAGTATTTT. Variable domain in full (rest from reference TRBV7-2 and TRBJ2-3): GAGVSQSPSNKVTEKGKDVELRCDPISGHTALYWYRQSLGQGLEFLIYFQGNSAPDKSGLPSDRFSAERTGGSVSTLTIQRTQQEDSAVYLCASSSYSGGATDTQYFGPGTRLTVL.

This clonotype came up once. The chain combines TRBV27 with TRBJ1-2; no firm D call. V gave up 2 bases and J gave up 8 bases, with 12 bases separating them. The CDR3 extends over 13 amino acids. Germline V gene sequence: CDR1 MNHEY, CDR2 SMNVEV (reference sequence). The CDR3 nucleotides read TGTGCCAGCAGTTTAAATACGGCCGAGGGCTACACCTTC. Protein sequence: CASSLNTAEGYTF.

This clonotype was seen a handful of times. The chain joins TRBV6-1 to TRBJ1-4; 11 positions agree with TRBD1. CDR1 and CDR2 from the germline V gene are MNHNS and SASEGT. V dropped 8 bases and J dropped 8; count of bases not matched to a gene: 4. This CDR3 has 13 residues. The CDR3 spells CASYGQGAEKLFF. CDR3 DNA sequence: TGTGCCAGCTATGGACAGGGGGCGGAAAAACTGTTTTTT.

This clonotype has only a few counts. J is TRBJ1-1 and V is TRBV7-6; no firm D call. CDR1 and CDR2 (germline): SGHVS, FNYEAQ. V lost 5 bases to trimming and J lost 1 base, with 11 bases between them. The CDR3 has 14 amino acids. The CDR3 protein is CASSNYNSNTEAFF. DNA for the CDR3: TGTGCCAGCAGCAACTACAATTCGAACACTGAAGCTTTCTTT.

This sequence joins TRBV25-1 and TRBJ1-1; D is perhaps TRBD1 (6 bases). CDR1 and CDR2 from the germline V gene are MGHDK and SYGVNS. The ends were cut back, 10 bases at V and 5 bases at J, with 20 bases in the middle. This CDR3 spans 14 amino acids. CDR3 amino acids: CATEDGGRKTEAFF. The CDR3 DNA follows: TGTGCCACCGAAGATGGGGGGCGTAAGACTGAAGCTTTCTTT.

The chain couples TRBV10-3 to TRBJ1-1, with 7 positions matching TRBD1. The trim removed 1 base at V and 3 bases at J, leaving 5 bases unmatched. The germline gives CDR1 ENHRY, CDR2 SYGVKD. The CDR3 has 15 residues. CDR3 in amino acids: CAISEFSTGDTEAFF. CDR3 in DNA: TGTGCCATCAGTGAGTTTAGCACAGGGGACACTGAAGCTTTCTTT.

In nucleotides, the CDR3 is TGTGCCTGGAGTGTACTGAAGGGCGGGGACTACAATGAGCAGTTCTTC. Protein sequence: CAWSVLKGGDYNEQFF. The rearrangement links TRBV30 to TRBJ2-1; D may be TRBD2 (6 bases). The CDR3 has 16 residues. Germline CDR1 GTSNPN, CDR2 SVGIG (reference sequence). V shed 0 bases and J shed 3 bases, with 15 bases lying between them.

The chain has TRBV19 and TRBJ1-5, with D unclear. The CDR3 contains 12 residues. The ends were cut back, 0 bases at V and 5 bases at J, with 2 bases in the middle. Germline values: CDR1 LNHDA, CDR2 SQIVND (reference sequence). The chain's CDR3 is CASSIEYQPQHF. The CDR3 DNA reads TGTGCCAGTAGTATAGAGTATCAGCCCCAGCATTTT. The variable domain in full, with the rest retrieved from reference TRBV19 and TRBJ1-5, is DGGITQSPKYLFRKEGQNVTLSCEQNLNHDAMYWYRQDPGQGLRLIYYSQIVNDFQKGDIAEGYSVSREKKESFPLTVTSAQKNPTAFYLCASSIEYQPQHFGDGTRLSIL.

The chain couples TRBV7-3 to TRBJ2-2; tentatively, D is TRBD1 or TRBD2 (6 bases each). This CDR3 region has 16 residues. Per germline, CDR1 SGHTA and CDR2 FQGTGA. Deletions cut 3 bases from V and 0 bases from J, with 11 bases between. CDR3 sequence reads: CASSLGGGANTGELFF. CDR3 nucleotide sequence: TGTGCCAGCAGCTTGGGGGGCGGGGCGAACACCGGGGAGCTGTTTTTT.

The chain recombines TRBV7-8 with TRBJ2-5; D possibly matches TRBD1 or TRBD2 (6 bases each). Deletions cut 1 base from V and 5 bases from J, with 14 bases between. Germline CDR1 SGHVS, CDR2 FQNEAQ. This CDR3 has 15 residues. The chain's CDR3 is CASSLGGAGWETQYF. The DNA for the CDR3 is TGTGCCAGCAGCTTAGGGGGGGCCGGTTGGGAGACCCAGTACTTC.

The V and J genes are TRBV7-8 and TRBJ1-1, with TRBD1 matching over 9 bases. This CDR3 contains 15 residues. CDR1 is SGHVS, CDR2 FQNEAQ, per germline. J gave up 3 bases and V 5 bases, and 7 bases lay outside the gene matches. CDR3: CASSPRTGEHTEAFF. CDR3 nucleotides: TGTGCCAGCAGCCCCCGGACAGGGGAGCACACTGAAGCTTTCTTT.

The chain recombines TRBV10-2 with TRBJ2-2; D may be TRBD2 (6 bases). V dropped 2 bases and J dropped 4 bases, with 11 bases sitting between them. Germline CDR1 reads WSHSY; CDR2 reads SAAADI. The CDR3 loop spans 15 amino acids. The CDR3 is CASSEIRGITGELFF. CDR3 nucleotide sequence: TGCGCCAGCAGTGAGATTCGCGGGATCACCGGGGAGCTGTTTTTT.

The CDR3 sequence is CASSSRRVLNTEAFF. CDR3 nucleotide sequence: TGTGCCAGCAGCTCCCGACGGGTCCTGAACACTGAAGCTTTCTTT. V gene TRBV7-8 combines with J gene TRBJ1-1; the D is unclear. Germline CDR1 and CDR2: SGHVS and FQNEAQ. CDR3 size: 15 residues. Trimming removed 4 bases from V and 0 bases from J, with 12 bases in between. The whole variable domain, remainder taken from reference TRBV7-8 and TRBJ1-1, is GAGVSQSPRYKVAKRGQDVALRCDPISGHVSLFWYQQALGQGPEFLTYFQNEAQLDKSGLPSDRFFAERPEGSVSTLKIQRTQQEDSAVYLCASSSRRVLNTEAFFGQGTRLTVV.

CDR3 sequence: CASSLRGGGIYEQYF. The CDR3, as DNA: TGTGCCAGCAGCCTGCGGGGGGGAGGTATCTACGAGCAGTACTTC. The chain has TRBV11-3 and TRBJ2-7; 9 nucleotides match TRBD2. V lost 5 bases, J lost 3 bases, and 8 bases stayed unmatched. CDR1 and CDR2 (germline): SGHNT, YENEEA. There are 15 residues in the CDR3.

The rearrangement links TRBV18 to TRBJ2-3; 7 positions agree with TRBD1. Germline-derived CDR1 and CDR2 are KGHSH and LQKENI. V lost 3 bases and J lost 10; bases outside the gene matches: 13. This CDR3 comprises 15 residues. The CDR3 region has the DNA TGTGCCAGCTCACCCCCGGGGCGAGCTCAGGGGGCGCAGTATTTT. This translates into CASSPPGRAQGAQYF.

This rearrangement joins TRBV19 to TRBJ1-5, with 8 bases identical to TRBD1. Trimming removed 0 bases from V and 6 bases from J; junction bases left unmatched: 7. Germline lookup yields CDR1 LNHDA and CDR2 SQIVND (reference sequence). This CDR3 is 16 amino acids long. The CDR3 loop reads CASSIDSGGFSQPQHF. As DNA, the CDR3 is TGTGCCAGTAGTATAGATTCAGGGGGCTTTTCTCAGCCCCAGCATTTT.

This clonotype was counted between two and nine times. The rearrangement links TRBV21-1 to TRBJ2-5; TRBD1 is taken as the D call from the table, unchecked against the DNA. TRBV21-1 is a listed pseudogene. The CDR3 consists of 13 residues. In DNA form, the CDR3 reads TGTGCCAGCAGCTTCCCCCAGCAAGAGACCCAGTACTTC. Its protein product is CASSFPQQETQYF.

V is TRBV12-3 or TRBV12-4 and J is TRBJ1-6, with TRBD1 matching 8 bases. The CDR3 sequence is 18 residues long. V shed 5 bases and J 0 bases; nucleotides not matched to a gene: 9. CDR3 sequence (DNA): TGTGCCAGCAGTAGGACAGGGTGGGGAAGCTCCTATAATTCACCCCTCCACTTT. Encoded protein: CASSRTGWGSSYNSPLHF.

The chain links TRBV4-1 to TRBJ2-7; D is ambiguous. In germline, CDR1 is MGHRA, CDR2 YSYEKL. Deletions cut 0 bases from V and 3 bases from J, with 6 bases between. The CDR3 loop spans 13 amino acids. The DNA of the CDR3 is TGCGCCAGCAGCCAAGATGCAAACTACGAGCAGTACTTC. Protein sequence: CASSQDANYEQYF.

The CDR3 DNA follows: TGTGCCAGCAGTGTAGGGAACAACATTCAGTACTTC. Protein: CASSVGNNIQYF. The V call is TRBV2, the J call TRBJ2-4, with D unclear. The CDR3 spans 12 residues. Germline V gene sequence: CDR1 SNHLY, CDR2 FYNNEI. V lost 4 bases and J lost 7, with 8 bases in between.